The 26 T cell receptor beta chains below were found in one sample sequenced in a study of CD8+CD57+ T cells in acquired aplastic anemia. All sequencing subjects had displayed CD8+CD57+ cell expansion on flow cytometry. Genomic DNA acted as the template from which TCR beta VDJ combination and CDR3 sequence profiling were carried out. TCRdb reanalysed the reads using MiXCR and keeps one entry per CDR3 protein. The sample yields 160,000 or so distinct CDR3 sequences, 47% seen once. Sequencing used sorted CD4+, CD8+, or CD8+CD57+ T cells (not recorded which) from PBMCs. The receptors derive from a human donor with aplastic anemia.

This clonotype was recorded at least ten times. The chain couples TRBV29-1 to TRBJ2-7; D ambiguous. CDR3 length: 10 residues. The germline CDR1 and CDR2 sequences are SQVTM and ANQGSEA. Trimming took 7 bases from V and 7 from J, leaving 11 bases between them. CDR3 DNA: TGCAGCGCCAAAGTGGGGGAGCAGTACTTC. Translated, it gives CSAKVGEQYF.

About this clonotype itself: A single base separates this from a much larger clone, so it may be a read error. The genes are TRBV6-4 and TRBJ2-3, with a tentative D call TRBD2 (5 bases). Per the germline V gene, CDR1 is MRHNA and CDR2 is SNTAGT. The CDR3 contains 12 residues. The CDR3 spells CAAKSSTDTRYF. The CDR3 DNA sequence: TGTGCCGCAAAGTCTAGCACAGATACGCGGTATTTT.

The rearrangement uses TRBV5-1 and TRBJ1-1; TRBD1 agrees at 9 bases. The ends lost 3 bases at V and 3 bases at J; junction bases unmatched: 3. The CDR3 is 14 residues long. Germline V gene lookup returns CDR1 SGHRS and CDR2 YFSETQ. The CDR3 protein is CASSYTGGDTEAFF. The CDR3 DNA sequence: TGCGCCAGCAGCTACACAGGGGGCGACACTGAAGCTTTCTTT. Drawing the rest from reference TRBV5-1 and TRBJ1-1, the complete variable domain is KAGVTQTPRYLIKTRGQQVTLSCSPISGHRSVSWYQQTPGQGLQFLFEYFSETQRNKGNFPGRFSGRQFSNSRSEMNVSTLELGDSALYLCASSYTGGDTEAFFGQGTRLTVV.

This clonotype appeared many times. V gene TRBV7-2 combines with J gene TRBJ2-7; the match to TRBD1 covers 7 bases. Trimming removed 1 base from V and 3 bases from J; junction bases left unmatched: 3. This CDR3 comprises 14 residues. Germline V gene data show CDR1 as SGHTA and CDR2 as FQGNSA. CDR3: CASSLVAGGYEQYF. As DNA, the CDR3 is TGTGCCAGCAGCTTAGTGGCAGGGGGCTACGAGCAGTACTTC. Based on the CDR3 plus reference TRBV7-2 and TRBJ2-7, the full variable domain is GAGVSQSPSNKVTEKGKDVELRCDPISGHTALYWYRQSLGQGLEFLIYFQGNSAPDKSGLPSDRFSAERTGGSVSTLTIQRTQQEDSAVYLCASSLVAGGYEQYFGPGTRLTVT.

Comments on this clonotype: A much larger clone is a single base away; this may be a read error. V usage is TRBV5-1 and J usage is TRBJ1-2; perhaps TRBD1 as D (6 bases). Germline V gives CDR1 SGHRS, CDR2 YFSETQ. This CDR3 region has 13 residues. The chain's CDR3 is CASNPGQNYSYTF. The CDR3 coding sequence is TGCGCCAGCAACCCGGGACAAAACTATAGCTACACCTTC.

The chain combines TRBV15 with TRBJ1-6; D is perhaps TRBD1 (6 bases). CDR1 is LNHNV, CDR2 YYDKDF, per germline (reference sequence). The V and J ends lost 3 bases and 6 bases respectively, with 18 bases between them. This CDR3 has 17 residues. CDR3 DNA sequence: TGTGCCACCAGCAGCGACAAACAGGGAATGCCTAATTCACCCCTCCACTTT. This codes for CATSSDKQGMPNSPLHF. Supplemented by reference TRBV15 and TRBJ1-6, the full variable domain reads DAMVIQNPRYQVTQFGKPVTLSCSQTLNHNVMYWYQQKSSQAPKLLFHYYDKDFNNEADTPDNFQSRRPNTSFCFLDIRSPGLGDTAMYLCATSSDKQGMPNSPLHFGNGTRLTVT.

J is TRBJ2-1 and V is TRBV25-1, with D possibly TRBD2 on 6 matching bases. Trimming took off 3 bases at V and 4 bases at J, with 13 bases between the two ends. There are 15 residues in the CDR3. CDR1 is MGHDK and CDR2 is SYGVNS in the germline V gene. The CDR3 here is CASSDGLASYNEQFF. In DNA form, the CDR3 reads TGTGCCAGCAGTGACGGTCTAGCGTCTTACAATGAGCAGTTCTTC. Drawing the rest from reference TRBV25-1 and TRBJ2-1, the complete variable domain is EADIYQTPRYLVIGTGKKITLECSQTMGHDKMYWYQQDPGMELHLIHYSYGVNSTEKGDLSSESTVSRIRTEHFPLTLESARPSHTSQYLCASSDGLASYNEQFFGPGTRLTVL.

This clonotype has at least ten counts. This rearrangement joins TRBV6-1 to TRBJ1-2; D gene uncertain. The germline V and J ends were trimmed by 5 bases and 3 bases, with 10 bases remaining between them. CDR1 and CDR2 (germline): MNHNS, SASEGT. This CDR3 has 13 residues. CDR3 nucleotides: TGTGCCAGCAGTCAAAGGGAAGACTATGGCTACACCTTC. Translated: CASSQREDYGYTF.

This clonotype was counted only a few times. This rearrangement joins TRBV10-3 to TRBJ2-6, with a weak D call TRBD1 (6 bases). Germline V gene lookup returns CDR1 ENHRY and CDR2 SYGVKD. Trimming took 9 bases from V and 3 from J, leaving 12 bases between them. This CDR3 contains 14 residues. The CDR3 loop is CAIRQDGGANVLTF. CDR3 sequence (DNA): TGTGCCATAAGACAGGATGGTGGGGCCAACGTCCTGACTTTC.

This clonotype was observed a handful of times. V is TRBV5-4 and J is TRBJ1-1; D ambiguous. Trimming pared 5 bases from V and 3 bases from J, leaving 11 bases between. CDR3 length: 13 amino acids. Germline assignment: CDR1 SGHNT and CDR2 YYREEE (reference sequence). The CDR3 DNA reads TGTGCCAGCAGATTGATGGGGTACACTGAAGCTTTCTTT. Residues: CASRLMGYTEAFF.

This clonotype was found a few times. The chain combines TRBV15 with TRBJ2-7; D might be TRBD2 (6 bases). This CDR3 has 14 residues. CDR1 is LNHNV and CDR2 is YYDKDF in the germline V gene (reference sequence). Trimming removed 5 bases from V and 6 bases from J, with 17 bases in between. The CDR3 spells CATSQPGGSLEQYF. As DNA, the CDR3 is TGTGCCACCAGCCAACCCGGGGGTTCACTCGAGCAGTACTTC. The complete variable domain, with remaining parts taken from reference TRBV15 and TRBJ2-7, reads DAMVIQNPRYQVTQFGKPVTLSCSQTLNHNVMYWYQQKSSQAPKLLFHYYDKDFNNEADTPDNFQSRRPNTSFCFLDIRSPGLGDTAMYLCATSQPGGSLEQYFGPGTRLTVT.

This chain links TRBV7-8 with TRBJ1-5; possible D gene TRBD1, 5 bases. CDR1 SGHVS and CDR2 FQNEAQ come from the germline V gene. V dropped 5 bases and J dropped 9 bases, with 17 bases sitting between them. The CDR3 is 14 amino acids. CDR3 nucleotide sequence: TGTGCCAGCAGCATAACGGGGGGGACGGGGCCCCAGCATTTT. As protein: CASSITGGTGPQHF.

V gene TRBV7-4 combines with J gene TRBJ2-7; D remains unclear. CDR1 and CDR2 (germline): SGHVT, SQSDAQ. V lost 5 bases and J lost 7, with 12 bases in between. This CDR3 is 12 amino acids long. The DNA of the CDR3 is TGTGCCAGCAGCCATAATCCAAGGGAGCAGTACTTC. Protein: CASSHNPREQYF.

The CDR3 loop reads CATSRERGTYEQYF. DNA of the CDR3: TGTGCCACGTCTCGGGAGCGGGGGACCTACGAGCAGTACTTC. The J gene is TRBJ2-7, the V gene TRBV7-2, with 8 bases fitting TRBD2. The trim removed 10 bases at V and 2 bases at J, leaving 10 bases unmatched. CDR3 size: 14 residues. From germline, CDR1 is SGHTA and CDR2 FQGNSA.

The rearrangement links TRBV10-3 to TRBJ1-2; no firm D call. V dropped 7 bases and J dropped 5 bases, with 17 bases sitting between them. Germline CDR1 and CDR2: ENHRY and SYGVKD. The CDR3 extends over 14 amino acids. CDR3 nucleotide sequence: TGTGCCATCAAGGATGGGGAATTGGAGTATGGCTACACCTTC. This sequence encodes CAIKDGELEYGYTF.

V usage is TRBV11-1 and J usage is TRBJ1-5; 9 nucleotides agree with TRBD1. CDR1 SGHAT and CDR2 FQDESV come from the germline V gene (reference sequence). This CDR3 contains 16 residues. Trimming cost V 5 bases and J 0 bases; bases outside gene matches: 5. CDR3 sequence (DNA): TGTGCCAGCAGCGACGGACAGGGGCTTAGCAATCAGCCCCAGCATTTT. It encodes CASSDGQGLSNQPQHF.

V gene TRBV7-9 combines with J gene TRBJ2-7; the D gene could be TRBD1 or TRBD2 (5 bases each). Looked up from germline, CDR1 is SEHNR and CDR2 is FQNEAQ (reference sequence). The CDR3 is 14 residues long. Trimming pared 2 bases from V and 4 bases from J, leaving 12 bases between. CDR3: CASSLRDGNYEQYF. CDR3 in DNA: TGTGCCAGCAGCTTAAGGGACGGAAATTACGAGCAGTACTTC. Drawing the rest from reference TRBV7-9 and TRBJ2-7, the complete variable domain is DTGVSQNPRHKITKRGQNVTFRCDPISEHNRLYWYRQTLGQGPEFLTYFQNEAQLEKSRLLSDRFSAERPKGSFSTLEIQRTEQGDSAMYLCASSLRDGNYEQYFGPGTRLTVT.

V gene TRBV6-5 combines with J gene TRBJ1-4; weak D call: TRBD1 (5 bases). Germline CDR1 MNHEY, CDR2 SVGAGI. Trimming took 0 bases from V and 12 from J, leaving 17 bases between them. The CDR3 has 15 residues. This chain's CDR3 is CASSYSAGPLSELFF. CDR3 DNA: TGTGCCAGCAGTTACTCGGCGGGACCCCTATCCGAACTGTTTTTT.

This clonotype showed up many times. V usage is TRBV20-1 and J usage is TRBJ2-7; the match to TRBD2 covers 8 bases. The junction had 12 bases not matched to a gene; V was cut back by 3 bases and J by 2 bases. The CDR3 contains 16 residues. Germline lookup yields CDR1 DFQATT and CDR2 SNEGSKA (reference sequence). CDR3 in amino acids: CSARGRRRGDAYEQYF. In DNA form, the CDR3 reads TGCAGTGCTAGGGGGCGGAGGCGGGGGGATGCCTACGAGCAGTACTTC.

V is TRBV2 and J is TRBJ2-2; TRBD1 matches at 8 bases. Germline-derived CDR1 and CDR2 are SNHLY and FYNNEI. The CDR3 runs to 15 residues. V shed 6 bases, J shed 5 bases, and the junction held 8 bases outside the gene matches. CDR3 sequence (DNA): TGTGCCAGCAGCTTCCTGGACAGGGATACCGGGGAGCTGTTTTTT. This sequence encodes CASSFLDRDTGELFF.

The table lists this clonotype with many counts. A junction boundary mismatches the germline segment, possibly from a read error. The V gene is TRBV5-5, the J gene TRBJ1-6; 7 positions match TRBD1. CDR1 is SGHKS, CDR2 YYEKEE, per germline (reference sequence). The CDR3 has 15 amino acids. CDR3 coding DNA: TGTGCCAGCAGAGCACCGGGACAGACTAATTCACCTCTCCACTTT. Its translation is CASRAPGQTNSPLHF.

The table lists this clonotype with many counts. J is TRBJ2-7 and V is TRBV11-1, with D maybe TRBD2 (5 bases). CDR1 and CDR2 from the germline V gene are SGHAT and FQDESV (reference sequence). The V and J ends lost 3 bases and 7 bases respectively, with 13 bases between them. This CDR3 spans 13 amino acids. CDR3 loop: CASSLGYSGEQYF. The CDR3 bases are TGTGCCAGCAGCTTGGGCTATTCGGGGGAGCAGTACTTC.

The chain uses TRBV2 and TRBJ1-2, with 11 bases matching TRBD1. Germline lookup yields CDR1 SNHLY and CDR2 FYNNEI. CDR3 length: 15 residues. The V gene end was trimmed by 9 bases and the J gene end by 2 bases; junction bases not matched to a gene: 8. DNA for the CDR3: TGTGCCAGTAGGGGTGGGACAGGGGGGAACTATGGCTACACCTTC. Protein: CASRGGTGGNYGYTF.

The gene calls are TRBV10-3 and TRBJ1-3; TRBD1 agrees at 8 bases. Trimming cost V 2 bases and J 6 bases; bases outside gene matches: 0. CDR1 is ENHRY and CDR2 is SYGVKD in the germline V gene. The CDR3 loop spans 13 amino acids. This CDR3 is CAISEQGANTIYF. The CDR3 coding sequence is TGTGCCATCAGTGAGCAGGGGGCAAACACCATATATTTT.

The rearrangement links TRBV10-3 to TRBJ1-2; D remains unclear. Trimming shortened V by 10 bases and J by 6 bases, and 18 bases separated the two germline ends. The CDR3 spans 13 residues. Germline V CDR1 and CDR2: ENHRY, SYGVKD. CDR3 loop: CASTSGRNHGYTF. The CDR3 DNA sequence: TGTGCCAGCACCTCCGGGAGAAACCATGGCTACACCTTC.

About this clonotype: The conserved phenylalanine or tryptophan is not found at the CDR3 terminus, so this likely reflects a read error. This chain links TRBV20-1 with TRBJ2-7, with D possibly being TRBD2 (6 bases). The CDR3 spans 13 residues. Germline V gene sequence: CDR1 DFQATT, CDR2 SNEGSKA (reference sequence). Between the trimmed V and J ends, which lost 6 bases and 5 bases, there was a span of 17 bases. The DNA for the CDR3 is TGCAGTGCCACTCGGGGAGGTGGCGACGAGCAGTACTCC. This translates into CSATRGGGDEQYS.